The rows below give T cell receptor beta chains drawn from one sample of a study of cytomegalovirus exposure and HLA in healthy donors. Repertoires were generated with immunoSEQ multiplex PCR, while TCRdb's copy carries only in-frame clones and drops some. The sample lists 150,000 to 200,000 clones; 80% to 85% were seen once. Sequenced: PBMCs. These receptors were obtained from a boy between 10 and 17 years old in good health and CMV-seronegative. The CDR3 runs from the conserved cysteine through the conserved F or W. A D gene is named only where the DNA matches it firmly. Clone size is not always given. Where it is, it says once, few, many or a class for expanded clones.

TRBJ2-7	TRBD1	.	TRBV6-1	CASKGRGDSPKEQYF	TGTGCCAGCAAGGGCAGAGGGGACAGCCCTAAGGAGCAGTACTTC
TRBJ2-7	TRBD1	once	TRBV29-1	CSVYGDRGFAEQYF	TGCAGCGTCTACGGCGACAGGGGTTTCGCCGAGCAGTACTTC
TRBJ1-1	.	.	TRBV20-1	CSARVTVEAFF	TGCAGTGCTAGAGTGACAGTGGAAGCTTTCTTT
TRBJ2-7	.	few	TRBV15	CATSRDQMGEDYEQYF	TGTGCCACCAGCAGAGATCAAATGGGAGAAGACTACGAGCAGTACTTC
TRBJ2-5	.	.	TRBV9	CASSLRQDGETQYF	TGTGCCAGCAGCCTCCGACAGGACGGAGAGACCCAGTACTTC
TRBJ2-5	TRBD2	.	TRBV6-6	CASRIAGGETQYF	TGTGCCAGCAGGATAGCGGGAGGGGAGACCCAGTACTTC
TRBJ1-1	.	.	TRBV30	CAWNFGSTEAFF	TGTGCCTGGAATTTTGGGAGCACTGAAGCTTTCTTT
TRBJ1-5	.	.	TRBV6-6	CASSLGTSGNQPQHF	TGTGCCAGCAGCCTAGGTACCTCGGGCAATCAGCCCCAGCATTTT
TRBJ1-2	TRBD1	few	TRBV6-5	CASRPPGQGHGYTF	TGTGCCAGCAGGCCCCCGGGACAGGGGCATGGCTACACCTTC
TRBJ2-1	TRBD2	.	TRBV7-2	CASSLGLAGGGPYNEQFF	TGTGCCAGCAGCTTAGGACTAGCGGGGGGTGGTCCCTACAATGAGCAGTTCTTC
TRBJ1-2	.	.	TRBV6-1	CASSEFSRGNYGYTF	TGTGCCAGCAGTGAATTCTCCAGGGGTAACTATGGCTACACCTTC
TRBJ1-6	TRBD1	.	TRBV9	CASSVLTGDGNSPLHF	TGTGCCAGCAGCGTCCTAACAGGGGATGGGAATTCACCCCTCCACTTT
TRBJ2-7	TRBD2	once	TRBV11-2	CASSPLAGGWHEQYF	TGTGCCAGCAGTCCGCTAGCGGGGGGCTGGCACGAGCAGTACTTC
TRBJ2-5	TRBD1	.	TRBV30	CAWSVDRGYQETQYF	TGTGCCTGGAGTGTGGACAGGGGCTACCAAGAGACCCAGTACTTC
TRBJ2-1	TRBD2	.	TRBV2	CASTKKKAGTSGGRTSSSYNEQFF	TGTGCCAGCACCAAAAAAAAAGCCGGGACTAGCGGGGGTAGAACCTCAAGCTCCTACAATGAGCAGTTCTTC
TRBJ2-1	.	.	TRBV7-8	CASSLQYEQFF	TGTGCCAGCAGCTTACAGTATGAGCAGTTCTTC
TRBJ2-7	.	once	TRBV4-1	CASSQDRGVSYEQYF	TGCGCCAGCAGCCAAGACAGGGGCGTCTCCTACGAGCAGTACTTC
TRBJ1-1	TRBD1	.	TRBV11-3	CASSLDLRGTRNTEAFF	TGTGCCAGCAGCTTAGATCTCAGGGGGACTAGGAACACTGAAGCTTTCTTT
TRBJ2-5	TRBD2	.	TRBV5-1	CASSLRTSGSQETQYF	TGCGCCAGCAGCTTGCGGACTAGCGGGAGTCAAGAGACCCAGTACTTC
TRBJ2-7	TRBD1	.	TRBV5-6	CASSFGTGSEQYF	TGTGCCAGCAGCTTCGGGACAGGGAGCGAGCAGTACTTC
TRBJ1-5	.	.	TRBV5-1	CASSLWGRGAPQHF	TGCGCCAGCAGCTTGTGGGGCAGGGGCGCGCCCCAGCATTTT
TRBJ2-7	.	.	TRBV27	CASSLSFYVAYEQYF	TGTGCCAGCAGTTTATCGTTCTACGTGGCCTACGAGCAGTACTTC
TRBJ2-7	TRBD2	.	TRBV7-9	CASSPFAGGSYEQYF	TGTGCCAGCAGCCCCTTCGCGGGGGGATCCTACGAGCAGTACTTC
TRBJ1-4	.	.	TRBV6-5	CASSYREVGEKLFF	TGTGCCAGCAGTTACAGGGAGGTCGGGGAAAAACTGTTTTTT
TRBJ1-1	.	once	TRBV19	CATTARAPFQMLF	TGTGCTACGACCGCGAGGGCCCCCTTCCAAATGCTCTTT
TRBJ2-1	TRBD1	.	TRBV6-5	CASSYNRGYEQFF	TGTGCCAGCAGTTACAACAGGGGGTATGAGCAGTTCTTC
TRBJ1-1	.	.	TRBV6-1	CASSEVGALNTEAFF	TGTGCCAGCAGTGAAGTGGGAGCCTTGAACACTGAAGCTTTCTTT
TRBJ2-7	TRBD1	.	TRBV23-1	CASSQVGTVSYEQYF	TGCGCCAGCAGTCAAGTAGGGACAGTCTCCTACGAGCAGTACTTC
TRBJ2-3	TRBD1	.	TRBV7-8	CASSPRQGWADTQYF	TGTGCCAGCAGTCCGCGACAGGGCTGGGCAGATACGCAGTATTTT
TRBJ2-7	TRBD2	.	TRBV7-6	CASSLAAAGAAWGIEQYF	TGTGCCAGCAGCTTAGCGGCAGCGGGAGCCGCGTGGGGTATAGAGCAGTACTTC
TRBJ1-1	TRBD1	.	TRBV5-1	CASSADREAFF	TGCGCCAGCAGCGCGGACAGGGAAGCTTTCTTT
TRBJ1-5	.	.	TRBV6-6	CASSYGAGNQPQHF	TGTGCCAGCAGTTACGGGGCGGGAAATCAGCCCCAGCATTTT
TRBJ2-1	.	.	TRBV4-1	CASSQLAAPTANNEQFF	TGCGCCAGCAGCCAACTTGCCGCACCGACAGCCAACAATGAGCAGTTCTTC
TRBJ1-1	.	.	TRBV28	CASSGSVRVEAFF	TGTGCCAGCAGTGGGTCAGTACGGGTCGAAGCTTTCTTT
TRBJ1-1	.	.	TRBV28	CASSEAGQTEAFF	TGTGCCAGCAGTGAGGCAGGGCAGACTGAAGCTTTCTTT
TRBJ2-7	.	.	TRBV6-5	CASCRGISYEQYF	TGTGCCAGCTGCAGGGGAATATCCTACGAGCAGTACTTC
TRBJ2-2	TRBD1	.	TRBV10-3	CAISGTGTNTGELFF	TGTGCCATCAGTGGGACAGGGACAAACACCGGGGAGCTGTTTTTT
TRBJ1-6	.	.	TRBV13	CASSHNGGGFGGSPLHF	TGTGCCAGCAGCCACAACGGCGGCGGATTTGGAGGTTCACCCCTCCACTTT
TRBJ1-1	.	.	TRBV10-2	CASSGAGVTEAFF	TGCGCCAGCAGTGGGGCGGGGGTCACTGAAGCTTTCTTT
TRBJ1-2	.	.	TRBV28	CASSGTGSFYGYTF	TGTGCCAGCAGTGGAACAGGATCCTTCTATGGCTACACCTTC
TRBJ1-6	TRBD1	.	TRBV30	CAWRRTGHSPLHF	TGTGCCTGGAGACGGACAGGACATTCACCCCTCCACTTT
TRBJ1-2	.	.	TRBV5-4	CASSRESLPYGYTF	TGTGCCAGCAGCCGAGAGAGCCTACCCTATGGCTACACCTTC